These T cell receptor beta chains were read from a single sample in a study of T-cell reconstitution after alpha-beta-depleted transplantation in children. TCRdb redid the calling of the PCR reads with MiXCR, one entry per CDR3 protein. The sample records more than 400,000 distinct CDR3 sequences, 43% being singletons. Material: PBMCs, obtained before TCRalphabeta/CD19-depleted stem cell transplant. All receptors derive from a girl aged 2 to 9 with aplastic anemia, due to receive a stem cell transplant. Both conserved end residues are part of each CDR3. The D gene is left open where the match is weak. Rows give clone size only sometimes, using once, few, many, or a class for an expanded clone.

J | size | D | V | DNA | CDR3
TRBJ2-1 | - | - | TRBV9 | TGTGCCACCCTCTTCCAGAGGCCCAATGAGCAGTTCTTC | CATLFQRPNEQFF
TRBJ2-7 | many | - | TRBV12-3/TRBV12-4 | TGTGCCAGCAGTTTGACAGCATACGAGCAGTACTTC | CASSLTAYEQYF
TRBJ1-6 | many | - | TRBV18 | TGTGCCAGCTCACCGCTCGATTCGAATTCACCCCTCCACTTT | CASSPLDSNSPLHF
TRBJ2-3 | many | - | TRBV20-1 | TGCAGTGCTAGATGGACAGGCACAGATACGCAGTATTTT | CSARWTGTDTQYF
TRBJ1-1 | - | TRBD1 | TRBV12-3/TRBV12-4 | TGTGCCAGCAGCGGGGACAGGGGGCGCACTGAAGCTTTCTTT | CASSGDRGRTEAFF
TRBJ2-3 | - | - | TRBV20-1 | TGCAGTGCTTATGACCGAGGCCCGACCGCCACAGATACGCAGTATTTT | CSAYDRGPTATDTQYF
TRBJ2-7 | - | - | TRBV11-2 | TGTGCCAGCAGCTTAGATTCGCACAGCTTGGGCTCCTACGAGCAGTACTTC | CASSLDSHSLGSYEQYF
TRBJ2-5 | - | TRBD2 | TRBV15 | TGTGCCACCAGCAGAACCACTCACCCTGGACTAGCGGGAGGTGGGGGGCAAGAGACCCAGTACTTC | CATSRTTHPGLAGGGGQETQYF
TRBJ2-5 | many | TRBD2 | TRBV5-1 | TGCGCCAGCAGCTTGACTAGCGGGCAAGAGACCCAGTACTTC | CASSLTSGQETQYF
TRBJ2-7 | many | - | TRBV12-3/TRBV12-4 | TGTGCCAGCAGTCCCCCAACAGCCTTCTTTACCTACGAGCAGTACTTC | CASSPPTAFFTYEQYF
TRBJ2-1 | - | TRBD2 | TRBV7-3 | TGTGCCAGCAGCTCTCCCGGGACTAGCGGGAGGAATGAGCAGTTCTTC | CASSSPGTSGRNEQFF
TRBJ2-4 | - | - | TRBV15 | TGTGCCACCAGCGGCAGGGGATCCAAAAACATTCAGTACTTC | CATSGRGSKNIQYF
TRBJ2-5 | few | TRBD1 | TRBV20-1 | TGCAGTGCTAGAGATTGGACAGGGGACCAAGAGACCCAGTACTTC | CSARDWTGDQETQYF
TRBJ1-2 | many | - | TRBV12-3/TRBV12-4 | TGTGCCAGCAGTTTCCGGGACCCGGGGTCTGGCTACACCTTC | CASSFRDPGSGYTF
TRBJ1-4 | - | - | TRBV3-1 | TGTGCCAGCAGCCAAGTCGTTCGGGGCGGGGATGAAAAACTGTTTTTT | CASSQVVRGGDEKLFF
TRBJ2-1 | many | - | TRBV28 | TGTGCCAGCAGTTTATATTCCCTAGAGCAGTTCTTC | CASSLYSLEQFF
TRBJ2-7 | many | - | TRBV7-6 | TGTGCCAGCAGCTATCAGACAGGAGGATACGAGCAGTACTTC | CASSYQTGGYEQYF
TRBJ2-5 | many | - | TRBV20-1 | TGCAGTGCCCACTGGGGGCGCGGGGAGACCCAGTACTTC | CSAHWGRGETQYF
TRBJ2-1 | - | TRBD1 | TRBV12-3/TRBV12-4 | TGTGCCAGCAGTCTAAGACAGGGAATGGAATATGAGCAGTTCTTC | CASSLRQGMEYEQFF
TRBJ2-6 | few | TRBD1 | TRBV4-1 | TGCGCCAGCAGCCAAGTACCGACAGGGACCTCTGGGGCCAACGTCCTGACTTTC | CASSQVPTGTSGANVLTF
TRBJ2-7 | many | - | TRBV6-1 | TGTGCCAGCAGGGGGTGGGGGGATCGCGACGAGCAGTACTTC | CASRGWGDRDEQYF
TRBJ1-5 | - | - | TRBV20-1 | TGCAGTGCTGGGAGGGGGTTCCACGGCAATCAGCCCCAGCATTTT | CSAGRGFHGNQPQHF
TRBJ2-7 | many | - | TRBV20-1 | TGCAGTGCTAGAGCTCGATACCTACCGGCCGAGCAGTACTTC | CSARARYLPAEQYF
TRBJ1-1 | many | - | TRBV5-1 | TGCGCCAGCACTAAGGCGGCGTACACTGAAGCTTTCTTT | CASTKAAYTEAFF
TRBJ2-3 | - | TRBD2 | TRBV3-1 | TGTGCCAGCAGCATTACTAGCGGGAGGAACACAGATACGCAGTATTTT | CASSITSGRNTDTQYF
TRBJ2-1 | few | - | TRBV20-1 | TGCAGTGTCACGGCCCTCGCACACAATGAGCAGTTCTTC | CSVTALAHNEQFF
TRBJ2-4 | few | TRBD1 | TRBV2 | TGTGCCAGCAGTGAAGCGCCGACAGGGAAGGGCGCCAAAAACATTCAGTACTTC | CASSEAPTGKGAKNIQYF
TRBJ2-7 | few | - | TRBV20-1 | TGCAGTGCTAGTTCGCAGGATCGGCTCGAGCAGTACTTC | CSASSQDRLEQYF
TRBJ2-1 | many | TRBD2 | TRBV29-1 | TGCAGCACCTTCAGCGGGAGTCGTAGCGTCAGGTACAATGAGCAGTTCTTC | CSTFSGSRSVRYNEQFF
TRBJ2-5 | few | - | TRBV24-1 | TGTGCCACCAGTAGTGGTACCAGCCAAGAGACCCAGTACTTC | CATSSGTSQETQYF
TRBJ2-7 | - | - | TRBV5-1 | TGCGCCAGCAGCCCCCAGGGAAATGCCTACGAGCAGTACTTC | CASSPQGNAYEQYF
TRBJ2-1 | - | - | TRBV5-1 | TGCGCCAGCAGCTTGGGGGACGCGTCCTACGAGCAGTTCTTC | CASSLGDASYEQFF
TRBJ1-5 | - | - | TRBV5-4 | TGTGCCAGCAGCTTGGGCGGGGGACCCTGGCAATTCGGAAATCAGCCCCAGCATTTT | CASSLGGGPWQFGNQPQHF
TRBJ2-7 | - | - | TRBV12-3/TRBV12-4 | TGTGCCAGCAGAGGGGAACAGACCTACGAGCAGTACTTC | CASRGEQTYEQYF
TRBJ2-7 | - | - | TRBV19 | TGTGCCAGTAGTAGCGGGCCGCGGCATGAGCAGTACTTC | CASSSGPRHEQYF
TRBJ2-3 | - | - | TRBV4-2 | TGTGCCAGCAGCCAAGGCCGATCCGGTGGGGCTAAAACAGATACGCAGTATTTT | CASSQGRSGGAKTDTQYF
TRBJ2-1 | few | TRBD2 | TRBV20-1 | TGCAGTGCTGGGTCTAGCGGGCCCAGCTCCTACAATGAGCAGTTCTTC | CSAGSSGPSSYNEQFF
TRBJ2-7 | - | - | TRBV6-5 | TGTGCCAGCAGTTACTCGCTGGGATTTTCCTACGAGCAGTACTTC | CASSYSLGFSYEQYF
TRBJ2-7 | - | TRBD1 | TRBV20-1 | TGCAGTGCCGACTACCGGGACAGGGGGTCCGAGCAGTACTTC | CSADYRDRGSEQYF
TRBJ2-1 | many | - | TRBV14 | TGTGCCAGCAGCCAAGGGGATAGGAAAAATGAGCAGTTCTTC | CASSQGDRKNEQFF
TRBJ2-3 | - | TRBD2 | TRBV9 | TGTGCCAGCAGCGCGACGGGGGGGATCACAGATACGCAGTATTTT | CASSATGGITDTQYF
TRBJ2-5 | - | - | TRBV7-2 | TGTGCCAGCAGTTCGACGGGACTCCCTCCAGAGACCCAGTACTTC | CASSSTGLPPETQYF
TRBJ2-7 | once | - | TRBV20-1 | TGCAGTGCTAGGAGTCTTTCCTACGAGCAGTACTTC | CSARSLSYEQYF
TRBJ2-1 | - | TRBD2 | TRBV11-2 | TGTGCCAGCAGCTTATCGGCTAGCGGGAGGGCTAATGAGCAGTTCTTC | CASSLSASGRANEQFF
TRBJ2-1 | - | - | TRBV11-1 | TGTGCCAGCAGCTTAGCGCCTACTCGGGGTGAGCAGTTCTTC | CASSLAPTRGEQFF
TRBJ2-2 | many | - | TRBV2 | TGTGCCAGCTCAGGGGCCGGGGAGCTGTTTTTT | CASSGAGELFF
TRBJ2-3 | few | TRBD1 | TRBV25-1 | TGTGCCAGCAGAGGAAGAATTGGACAGGGGGCCCCAGATACGCAGTATTTT | CASRGRIGQGAPDTQYF
TRBJ2-3 | - | TRBD1 | TRBV29-1 | TGCAGCGTCAGTATAAGGGGGCGCGCGGATACGCAGTATTTT | CSVSIRGRADTQYF
TRBJ2-1 | - | - | TRBV7-9 | TGTGCCAGCAGCGTGCCTACAGGTGGGGACTACAATGAGCAGTTCTTC | CASSVPTGGDYNEQFF
TRBJ2-3 | - | - | TRBV25-1 | TGTGCCAGCAGTGAAGTGGAGGGGGCGGCAGATACGCAGTATTTT | CASSEVEGAADTQYF
TRBJ2-7 | many | - | TRBV27 | TGTGCCAGCCGAAGACCCCCCTGGGGGGAGCAGTACTTC | CASRRPPWGEQYF
TRBJ2-3 | many | - | TRBV5-1 | TGCGCCAGCAGCTCGCGATACACAGATACGCAGTATTTT | CASSSRYTDTQYF
TRBJ2-7 | - | TRBD1 | TRBV19 | TGTGCCAGTAGTATCACCGCGGGACAGGGTTCCTACGAGCAGTACTTC | CASSITAGQGSYEQYF
TRBJ2-7 | many | TRBD1 | TRBV30 | TGTGCCTGGAGTCCGAAGGGGGCAAACGAGCAGTACTTC | CAWSPKGANEQYF
TRBJ2-3 | - | - | TRBV7-6 | TGTGCCAGCAGCTTATTCGGGGGTGATACGCAGTATTTT | CASSLFGGDTQYF
TRBJ2-3 | - | TRBD2 | TRBV24-1 | TGTGCCACCAGTGATTTGCACGGTCAGACTACTAGCGGGAGCACAGATACGCAGTATTTT | CATSDLHGQTTSGSTDTQYF
TRBJ2-3 | - | TRBD1 | TRBV5-1 | TGCGCCAGCAGCCCTGGACAGGGGGCGATCACAGATACGCAGTATTTT | CASSPGQGAITDTQYF
TRBJ2-3 | few | TRBD2 | TRBV7-2 | TGTGCCAGCAGCTTATCCTCTAGCGGGAGGGATAAAGATACGCAGTATTTT | CASSLSSSGRDKDTQYF
TRBJ1-6 | many | - | TRBV12-3/TRBV12-4 | TGTGCCAGCAGTTTCCTACCAGCTTATAATTCACCCCTCCACTTT | CASSFLPAYNSPLHF
TRBJ2-3 | - | - | TRBV28 | TGTGCCAGCAGTTCCGGAGGCGCGAGCACAGATACGCAGTATTTT | CASSSGGASTDTQYF